This T cell receptor (beta chain) was captured by sequencing in a study of blood T cell repertoires in COVID-19. Study-level background: Italy, Spain and the United States were the sources of the convalescent and acute COVID-19 samples. Sources were T cells, B-cell-depleted T cells, or PBMCs; the material itself was cDNA or gDNA.

The CDR3 has 16 amino acids. Germline V gives CDR1 SGHTA, CDR2 FQGNSA. J gave up 7 bases and V 3 bases, and 9 bases lay outside the gene matches. Participants had their cohort set by participant-reported clinical history. Exposed participants came across a COVID-19 case within 2 weeks before study entry. The data were produced by immunoSEQ multiplex PCR, yet TCRdb's version contains in-frame clones alone and is incomplete. In the table there are nearly 300,000 clones, roughly 91% of which are singletons. The chain couples TRBV7-2 to TRBJ2-2; TRBD1 matches 9 bases. This TCR derives from a woman aged 45-59 years who had been exposed to COVID-19. Sequencing was carried out using PBMCs or T cells enriched from blood (not recorded which). The CDR3 loop is CASSLRYRGQDGELFF. CDR3 sequence (DNA): TGTGCCAGCAGCTTGAGATACAGGGGGCAGGACGGGGAGCTGTTTTTT. Complete variable domain (other parts from reference TRBV7-2 and TRBJ2-2): GAGVSQSPSNKVTEKGKDVELRCDPISGHTALYWYRQSLGQGLEFLIYFQGNSAPDKSGLPSDRFSAERTGGSVSTLTIQRTQQEDSAVYLCASSLRYRGQDGELFFGEGSRLTVL.